The present TCR beta chain was sequenced within a study of CD8+CD57+ T cells in acquired aplastic anemia. At the level of the study: The average for DNA from sorted CD4+ and CD8+ cells was roughly 3 ug.

V lost 6 bases and J lost 0; bases outside the gene matches: 5. CDR1 is LNHDA, CDR2 SQIVND, per germline (reference sequence). There are 15 residues in the CDR3. This clonotype was found many times. CDR3 and TCR beta VDJ profiling relied on a genomic DNA template. TCRdb independently ran MiXCR on the reads; one entry per CDR3 protein. This repertoire shows fewer than 250,000 distinct CDR3 sequences, roughly half found once; its top ten account for about 16%. The chain joins TRBV19 to TRBJ1-5; 7 positions match TRBD1. Specimen: sorted CD4+, CD8+, or CD8+CD57+ T cells (not recorded which) from PBMCs. This TCR derives from a human donor in good health, serving as a control. This CDR3 reads CASRRTGLSNQPQHF. CDR3 nucleotides: TGTGCCAGTAGAAGGACAGGCCTTAGCAATCAGCCCCAGCATTTT.